This T cell receptor beta chain was observed in a study of blood T cell repertoires in COVID-19. Sequenced by immunoSEQ multiplex PCR; TCRdb stores in-frame clones only, minus some. Here the sample spans under 300,000 clones, 80% to 85% being singletons. Trimming took off 4 bases at V and 5 bases at J, with 11 bases between the two ends. CDR1 is SNHLY, CDR2 FYNNEI, per germline. This CDR3 contains 14 residues. V and J are TRBV2 and TRBJ2-2; D gene uncertain. Sequencing input: peripheral blood. This receptor was identified in a woman between 40 and 55 years old who had recovered from COVID-19. This CDR3 is CASSVSSGTGELFF. The DNA for the CDR3 is TGTGCCAGCAGTGTTTCCTCGGGTACCGGGGAGCTGTTTTTT. Together with reference TRBV2 and TRBJ2-2, the CDR3 gives the full variable domain: EPEVTQTPSHQVTQMGQEVILRCVPISNHLYFYWYRQILGQKVEFLVSFYNNEISEKSEIFDDQFSVERPDGSNFTLKIRSTKLEDSAMYFCASSVSSGTGELFFGEGSRLTVL.